The source of this T cell receptor beta chain is a study of control samples from healthy donors and cancer patients (dated by TCRdb to the early 2020s). Ends trimmed: V by 1 base, J by 4 bases; bases unmatched to a gene: 0. From cysteine to phenylalanine, the CDR3 is 13 amino acids long. Of all the DNA, just the CDR3 is kept, 39 bases in frame from base 1. CDR1 and CDR2, per the germline V gene, are SGHRS and YFSETQ. As concerns this clone: The target of this receptor is not known. No qualities accompany the bases; no much larger clone lies one base away.

Library construction relied on the immunoSEQ multiplex PCR assay. Entries here come from immuneACCESS through TCRdb and include only in-frame sequences with V and J called. Some clones fail to appear in such tables; in the studies checked, an unresolved V gene covers under half of the shortfall, and the cause of the remainder is unknown. This sample holds approximately 52,000 clones; 95% to 97% were observed only once. The ten most abundant clones make up about 1.1% of the sample. This receptor chain uses TRBV5-1 and TRBJ1-1; TRBD1 agrees with 8 junctional bases. This TCR was recovered from a woman aged 18 to 35 in good health. What was sequenced was blood. CDR3 loop: CASSLTGGTEAFF. The nucleotide sequence reads as follows: TGCGCCAGCAGCTTGACAGGGGGCACTGAAGCTTTCTTT.